These T cell receptor beta chains were read from a single sample in a study of CD8+ T cells in alopecia areata. The method was immunoSEQ multiplex PCR; TCRdb's version includes in-frame clones alone and lacks a portion of them. Among some 170,000 clones listed, roughly 53% were seen once. This specimen was CD8+ T cells sorted from blood, taken at week 24, from a patient treated with tofacitinib. The receptors here all came from a human donor with alopecia areata. CDR3s include the opening cysteine and the closing phenylalanine or tryptophan. Each record gives: V gene, J gene, D gene, clone size, CDR3 DNA, CDR3 protein. D genes are given only for firm matches. The size field is filled for only some rows; it gives once, few, many or a size class.

V gene: TRBV7-2; J gene: TRBJ1-2; D gene: -; clone size: -; CDR3 DNA: TGTGCCAGCAGGGGAGTGTCAGTAGATGGCTACACCTTC; CDR3 protein: CASRGVSVDGYTF
V gene: TRBV9; J gene: TRBJ1-2; D gene: TRBD1; clone size: -; CDR3 DNA: TGTGCCAGCAGCGGAGACAGGGGAATGGAAAACTATGGCTACACCTTC; CDR3 protein: CASSGDRGMENYGYTF
V gene: TRBV30; J gene: TRBJ1-1; D gene: -; clone size: -; CDR3 DNA: TGTGCCTGGAGTGCGATAGGGGCCGGGAACACTGAAGCTTTCTTT; CDR3 protein: CAWSAIGAGNTEAFF
V gene: TRBV9; J gene: TRBJ2-5; D gene: -; clone size: -; CDR3 DNA: TGTGCCAGCAGCGTAGCCCCTGTGGGGGGCGGGGAGACCCAGTACTTC; CDR3 protein: CASSVAPVGGGETQYF
V gene: TRBV19; J gene: TRBJ1-2; D gene: -; clone size: once; CDR3 DNA: TGTGCCAGTAGTATGACGGTATTGGGGGCGGATGGCTACACCTTC; CDR3 protein: CASSMTVLGADGYTF
V gene: TRBV7-2; J gene: TRBJ2-7; D gene: -; clone size: -; CDR3 DNA: TGTGCCAGCAGTCCCTCGGGGCTTTTGGGCGACGAGCAGTACTTC; CDR3 protein: CASSPSGLLGDEQYF
V gene: TRBV28; J gene: TRBJ1-2; D gene: -; clone size: few; CDR3 DNA: TGTGCCAGCAGCTTTGACAGTGGCGATGTCTATGGCTACACCTTC; CDR3 protein: CASSFDSGDVYGYTF
V gene: TRBV27; J gene: TRBJ2-7; D gene: TRBD1; clone size: -; CDR3 DNA: TGTGCCAGCAGGGGACAGGGTACGCACGAGCAGTACTTC; CDR3 protein: CASRGQGTHEQYF
V gene: TRBV27; J gene: TRBJ2-3; D gene: TRBD2; clone size: -; CDR3 DNA: TGTGCCAGCAGCCCGGACCGGGACTATCAGACAGATACGCAGTATTTT; CDR3 protein: CASSPDRDYQTDTQYF
V gene: TRBV4-3; J gene: TRBJ2-7; D gene: TRBD2; clone size: few; CDR3 DNA: TGCGCCAGCAGCCCCGCGGGGGGCGAGTTCTTCCCCTACGAGCAGTACTTC; CDR3 protein: CASSPAGGEFFPYEQYF
V gene: TRBV11-2; J gene: TRBJ1-2; D gene: -; clone size: -; CDR3 DNA: TGTGCCAGCAGCTTAAACACCCTCTATGGCTACACCTTC; CDR3 protein: CASSLNTLYGYTF
V gene: TRBV27; J gene: TRBJ2-3; D gene: TRBD2; clone size: -; CDR3 DNA: TGTGCCAGCGCCCCTTCACTAGCGGGGGGCACCACAGATACGCAGTATTTT; CDR3 protein: CASAPSLAGGTTDTQYF
V gene: TRBV15; J gene: TRBJ1-1; D gene: -; clone size: -; CDR3 DNA: TGTGCCACCAGCAGCCCCGTGGGATTAGGGAACACTGAAGCTTTCTTT; CDR3 protein: CATSSPVGLGNTEAFF
V gene: TRBV19; J gene: TRBJ1-2; D gene: -; clone size: few; CDR3 DNA: TGTGCCTCCCAGAACAGACTTAGAGATGGCTACACCTTC; CDR3 protein: CASQNRLRDGYTF
V gene: TRBV4-1; J gene: TRBJ2-7; D gene: -; clone size: -; CDR3 DNA: TGCGCCAGCAGCCAAGTGGACACCGCCATAGAGCAGTACTTC; CDR3 protein: CASSQVDTAIEQYF
V gene: TRBV5-1; J gene: TRBJ2-2; D gene: -; clone size: -; CDR3 DNA: TGCGCCACGAGGACACAGAACACCGGGGAGCTGTTTTTT; CDR3 protein: CATRTQNTGELFF
V gene: TRBV29-1; J gene: TRBJ2-7; D gene: TRBD1; clone size: few; CDR3 DNA: TGCAGCGTTGAATCGAGGTTGGACAGGGGGGCCTACGAGCAGTACTTC; CDR3 protein: CSVESRLDRGAYEQYF
V gene: TRBV27; J gene: TRBJ2-1; D gene: -; clone size: -; CDR3 DNA: TGTGCCAGCAGTTTAGGCCGCACAGGGAATGAGCAGTTCTTC; CDR3 protein: CASSLGRTGNEQFF
V gene: TRBV4-1; J gene: TRBJ1-1; D gene: -; clone size: -; CDR3 DNA: TGCGCCAGCAGCCAAGTCCTGGGCACTGAAGCTTTCTTT; CDR3 protein: CASSQVLGTEAFF
V gene: TRBV15; J gene: TRBJ1-1; D gene: TRBD1; clone size: -; CDR3 DNA: TGTGCCACCAGCAGCCGCAGGGGGTCCGGGAAAGCTTTCTTT; CDR3 protein: CATSSRRGSGKAFF
V gene: TRBV7-9; J gene: TRBJ2-3; D gene: TRBD1; clone size: few; CDR3 DNA: TGTGCCAGCAGCCTCCGGACAGGGGTTTCTCCGCAGTATTTT; CDR3 protein: CASSLRTGVSPQYF
V gene: TRBV6-5; J gene: TRBJ2-2; D gene: -; clone size: few; CDR3 DNA: TGTGCCAGCACCCCCCGGGACTCTAGCACCGGGGAGCTGTTTTTT; CDR3 protein: CASTPRDSSTGELFF
V gene: TRBV5-1; J gene: TRBJ2-1; D gene: TRBD1; clone size: -; CDR3 DNA: TGCGCCAGCAGCAACGGACAGGGGGCGGATGAGCAGTTCTTC; CDR3 protein: CASSNGQGADEQFF
V gene: TRBV29-1; J gene: TRBJ1-2; D gene: TRBD1; clone size: -; CDR3 DNA: TGCAGCGTTGGGGGGGACAGCTATGGCTACACCTTC; CDR3 protein: CSVGGDSYGYTF
V gene: TRBV10-3; J gene: TRBJ1-1; D gene: TRBD1; clone size: -; CDR3 DNA: TGTGCCAGCACCGGTGGAGCCGAAACAGGGGACACTGAAGCTTTCTTT; CDR3 protein: CASTGGAETGDTEAFF
V gene: TRBV11-2; J gene: TRBJ1-1; D gene: -; clone size: -; CDR3 DNA: TGTGCCAGCAGCTTACGGGTCCCCGGTGAAGCTTTCTTT; CDR3 protein: CASSLRVPGEAFF
V gene: TRBV30; J gene: TRBJ1-6; D gene: TRBD1; clone size: -; CDR3 DNA: TGTGCCTGGAGTGAGGGACAGACTAATTCACCCCTCCACTTT; CDR3 protein: CAWSEGQTNSPLHF
V gene: TRBV25-1; J gene: TRBJ1-2; D gene: -; clone size: once; CDR3 DNA: TGTGCCAGCAGTGTGGGGGTCTATGGCTACACCTTC; CDR3 protein: CASSVGVYGYTF
V gene: TRBV9; J gene: TRBJ1-1; D gene: -; clone size: -; CDR3 DNA: TGTGCCAGCAGCCCAGAGGGGAAATCGAACACTGAAGCTTTCTTT; CDR3 protein: CASSPEGKSNTEAFF
V gene: TRBV7-6; J gene: TRBJ1-1; D gene: TRBD1; clone size: -; CDR3 DNA: TGTGCCAGCAGCCTACAGGGGGCTGAAGCTTTCTTT; CDR3 protein: CASSLQGAEAFF
V gene: TRBV11-3; J gene: TRBJ2-1; D gene: TRBD2; clone size: -; CDR3 DNA: TGTGCCAGCAGCTCCCGGGAGGTCAACAATGAGCAGTTCTTC; CDR3 protein: CASSSREVNNEQFF
V gene: TRBV9; J gene: TRBJ2-3; D gene: -; clone size: few; CDR3 DNA: TGTGCCAGCAGCGTAGTAGGTGGAGGTGGCACAGATACGCAGTATTTT; CDR3 protein: CASSVVGGGGTDTQYF
V gene: TRBV29-1; J gene: TRBJ2-7; D gene: -; clone size: -; CDR3 DNA: TGCAGCGTCGGGGGCCACGAGCAGTACTTC; CDR3 protein: CSVGGHEQYF
V gene: TRBV19; J gene: TRBJ2-7; D gene: -; clone size: -; CDR3 DNA: TGTGCCAGTAGTAACGGGGCCTACGAGCAGTACTTC; CDR3 protein: CASSNGAYEQYF
V gene: TRBV27; J gene: TRBJ1-1; D gene: -; clone size: -; CDR3 DNA: TGTGCCAGCATGTTGTACAGGCCACCGGCTGAAGCTTTCTTT; CDR3 protein: CASMLYRPPAEAFF
V gene: TRBV30; J gene: TRBJ2-1; D gene: TRBD2; clone size: -; CDR3 DNA: TGTGCCTGGAGTACAGCGGGGGGGTACAATGAGCAGTTCTTC; CDR3 protein: CAWSTAGGYNEQFF